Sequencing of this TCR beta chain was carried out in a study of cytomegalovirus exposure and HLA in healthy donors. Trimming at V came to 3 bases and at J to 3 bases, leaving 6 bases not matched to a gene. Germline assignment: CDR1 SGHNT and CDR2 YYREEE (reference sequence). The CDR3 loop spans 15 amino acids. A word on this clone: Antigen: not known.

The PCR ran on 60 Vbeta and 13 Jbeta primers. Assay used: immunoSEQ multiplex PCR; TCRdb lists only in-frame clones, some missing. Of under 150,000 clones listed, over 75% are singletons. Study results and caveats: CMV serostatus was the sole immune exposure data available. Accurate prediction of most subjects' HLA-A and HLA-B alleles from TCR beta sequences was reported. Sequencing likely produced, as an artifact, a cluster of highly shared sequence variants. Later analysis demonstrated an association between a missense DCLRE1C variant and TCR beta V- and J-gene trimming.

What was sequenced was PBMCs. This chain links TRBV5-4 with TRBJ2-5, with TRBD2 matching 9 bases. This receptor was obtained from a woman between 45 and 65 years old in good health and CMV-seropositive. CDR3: CASSWYIAGEETQYF. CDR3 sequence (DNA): TGTGCCAGCAGCTGGTACATAGCGGGGGAAGAGACCCAGTACTTC.